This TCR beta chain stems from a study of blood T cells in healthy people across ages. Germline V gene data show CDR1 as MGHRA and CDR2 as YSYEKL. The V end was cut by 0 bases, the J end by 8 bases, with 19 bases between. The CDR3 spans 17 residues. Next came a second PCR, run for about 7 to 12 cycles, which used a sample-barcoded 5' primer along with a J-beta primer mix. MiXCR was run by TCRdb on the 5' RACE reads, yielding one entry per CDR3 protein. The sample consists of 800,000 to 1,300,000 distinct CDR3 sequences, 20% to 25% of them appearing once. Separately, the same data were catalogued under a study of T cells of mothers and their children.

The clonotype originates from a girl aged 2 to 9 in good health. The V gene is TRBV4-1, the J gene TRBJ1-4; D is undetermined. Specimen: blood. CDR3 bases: TGCGCCAGCAGCCAAGAATCGGGCCCCTCAGCGGGCGAAAAACTGTTTTTT. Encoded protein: CASSQESGPSAGEKLFF.